The clone carrying this T cell receptor beta chain was counted a few times. Its antigen is still unknown. These data are taken from a study of CD8 T cells in ankylosing spondylitis. Regarding the study as a whole: Some of these motif variants have turned up before, in reports on reactive arthritis synovial fluid and blood. Seemingly characteristic of ankylosing spondylitis blood was a TCR beta motif consisting of roughly 8 highly homologous variants. Peripheral blood held disease-linked clones only at relatively low frequency, and these were CD8+.

Generation of TCR beta libraries employed quantitative 5'-RACE incorporating molecular barcodes. TCRdb analysed the 5' RACE reads with MiXCR anew, one entry per CDR3 protein. The table includes almost 250,000 distinct CDR3 sequences, approximately 30% detected once. This CDR3 spans 14 amino acids. Between the trimmed V and J ends, which lost 6 bases and 1 base, there was a span of 12 bases. In germline, CDR1 is MNHNS, CDR2 SASEGT. Sequencing used blood, either unsorted or a sorted T cell fraction (not recorded which). The sequence came from a male donor with ankylosing spondylitis or in good health (not recorded which). The rearrangement joins TRBV6-1 to TRBJ1-1; tentatively, D is TRBD1 (5 bases). The DNA of the CDR3 is TGTGCCAGCAGGTGGGGGACGGCGAACACTGAAGCTTTCTTT. Its protein product is CASRWGTANTEAFF.